These T cell receptor beta chains were read from a single sample in a study of blood T cell repertoires in COVID-19. Produced via immunoSEQ multiplex PCR; TCRdb's table is partial and in-frame only. The sample contains 40,000 to 55,000 clones, around 73% of which appear only once. The sequenced sample was PBMCs or T cells enriched from blood (not recorded which). All receptors come from a woman in her forties or fifties with acute COVID-19. CDR3s include the opening cysteine and the closing phenylalanine or tryptophan. The order of the fields is V gene, clone size, CDR3 length, D gene, J gene, CDR3 DNA, CDR3 protein. The D gene is left open where the match is weak. The size entry is marked missing in some rows and otherwise reads once, few, many or a size class.

TRBV29-1,-,14,-,TRBJ2-6,TGCAGCGTAGGACAAAGCTCTGGGGCCAACGTCCTGACTTTC,CSVGQSSGANVLTF
TRBV4-2,-,17,-,TRBJ1-3,TGTGCCAGCAGCCAAGATCGCCAGGGAAGCTCTGGAAACACCATATATTTT,CASSQDRQGSSGNTIYF
TRBV5-8,-,12,-,TRBJ1-1,TGTGCCAGCAGCCGCAGGGGTACTGAAGCTTTCTTT,CASSRRGTEAFF
TRBV7-9,few,13,-,TRBJ1-1,TGTGCCAGCAGCCCCGGTGAGAGAGCTGAAGCTTTCTTT,CASSPGERAEAFF
TRBV5-1,-,15,TRBD1,TRBJ1-1,TGCGCCAGCAGTAGACCAGACAGGGGGGACACTGAAGCTTTCTTT,CASSRPDRGDTEAFF
TRBV2,-,15,TRBD2,TRBJ2-1,TGTGCCAGCAGTCGTAATAGCGGGGGGGCCCGGGAGCAGTTCTTC,CASSRNSGGAREQFF
TRBV19,medium-sized,13,TRBD1,TRBJ2-1,TGTGCCAGTGGGACAGGGGGCTACAATGAGCAGTTCTTC,CASGTGGYNEQFF
TRBV5-1,once,15,TRBD1,TRBJ2-7,TGCGCCAGCAGCTTGGGTCCGGGACAGGGGAACGAGCAGTACTTC,CASSLGPGQGNEQYF
TRBV6-5,-,14,TRBD1,TRBJ1-5,TGTGCCAGCAGCCTGGGACAGGGGGCCCAGCCCCAGCATTTT,CASSLGQGAQPQHF
TRBV24-1,-,17,-,TRBJ2-2,TGTGCCACCAGTGACCCCGGGAGACAGGGTCGGTCCGGGGAGCTGTTTTTT,CATSDPGRQGRSGELFF
TRBV6-5,-,13,-,TRBJ1-1,TGTGCCAGCAATATTGCCGGGGACACTGAAGCTTTCTTT,CASNIAGDTEAFF
TRBV4-2,-,17,-,TRBJ2-4,TGTGCCAGCAGCCAAGATAAGGCTAGTAACGCCAAAAACATTCAGTACTTC,CASSQDKASNAKNIQYF
TRBV5-1,-,16,TRBD1,TRBJ2-2,TGCGCCAGCAGCCTACCCCCGGGACAGGGAGTAGGAGAGCTGTTTTTT,CASSLPPGQGVGELFF
TRBV7-2,few,13,-,TRBJ2-5,TGTGCCAGCAGCTTATACGGGAGAGAGACCCAGTACTTC,CASSLYGRETQYF
TRBV3-1/TRBV3-2,-,15,TRBD1,TRBJ1-1,TGTGCCAGCAGCCCGCAGGACAGGGCAAACACTGAAGCTTTCTTT,CASSPQDRANTEAFF
TRBV11-3,-,14,TRBD1,TRBJ2-1,TGTGCCAGCAGCTGGGGACAGCTTTACAATGAGCAGTTCTTC,CASSWGQLYNEQFF